This T cell receptor (beta chain) appears in the sequencing data of a study of Graves' ophthalmopathy and Graves' hyperthyroidism. Study-wide findings and caveats: The model predicted ophthalmopathy progression with around 69% sensitivity and approximately 72% specificity. In separating ophthalmopathy from stable hyperthyroidism, a 13-signature model achieved nearly 90% sensitivity and around 80% specificity.

This clonotype was recorded at least ten times. The antigen is not known. The CDR3 runs 15 residues. The ends were cut back, 6 bases at V and 5 bases at J, with 16 bases in the middle. CDR1 is SGHVS, CDR2 FQNEAQ, per germline. Using RNA transcripts, the TCR beta CDR3 regions were amplified. Investigators did first-round RT-PCR with HTBI primers, then second-round multiplex PCR. Using its own MiXCR run on the multiplex PCR reads, TCRdb lists one record per CDR3 protein. The sample lists about 390,000 distinct CDR3 sequences, about a sixth occurring once. The J gene is TRBJ2-2, the V gene TRBV7-8, with D possibly matching TRBD2 (6 bases). Source material: peripheral blood. The TCR comes from an adult woman with stable Graves' hyperthyroidism. CDR3 amino acids: CASSFITGGTGELFF. CDR3 coding DNA: TGTGCCAGCAGTTTTATCACCGGGGGAACCGGGGAGCTGTTTTTT.